Shown below are 5 T cell receptor beta chains from a single sample sequenced in a study of technical replicates of blood from a few donors. Assay: immunoSEQ multiplex PCR; the TCRdb copy retains only in-frame clones and omits some. The data show tens of thousands of clones, roughly 92% seen once. The sample taken for sequencing was T cells isolated from PBMCs. These receptors came from a human donor in good health.

The genes are TRBV21-1 and TRBJ2-7; the D call in the table, TRBD2, was not verified against the DNA. TRBV21-1 is termed a pseudogene. The CDR3 sequence is 15 residues long. As DNA, the CDR3 is TGTGCCAGCAGCAACCTGGCCGGGGTCTCCTACGAGCAGTACTTC. Its translation is CASSNLAGVSYEQYF.

The chain joins TRBV11-3 to TRBJ1-4; 12 bases align to TRBD1. The CDR3 is 20 amino acids. Germline-derived CDR1 and CDR2 are SGHNT and YENEEA. V trimming: 4 bases; J trimming: 0 bases; junction bases outside the gene matches: 12. CDR3 in DNA: TGTGCCAGCAGCTCCAATCGACCGGGACAGGGGGCTGCAACTAATGAAAAACTGTTTTTT. Its translation is CASSSNRPGQGAATNEKLFF.

The chain uses TRBV27 and TRBJ2-5; 7 positions agree with TRBD2. CDR3 length equals 15 residues. Germline V lookup: CDR1 MNHEY, CDR2 SMNVEV (reference sequence). Unmatched junction bases numbered 15, after V lost 10 bases and J lost 4 bases. The CDR3 sequence is CATRPGGRRIETQYF. The CDR3 DNA sequence: TGTGCCACGAGGCCCGGCGGGAGACGAATAGAGACCCAGTACTTC.

The rearrangement joins TRBV27 to TRBJ1-4; D is unclear. The CDR3 sequence is 14 residues long. Trimming cost V 6 bases and J 2 bases, with 10 bases left between them. Looked up from germline, CDR1 is MNHEY and CDR2 is SMNVEV (reference sequence). CDR3 region: CASRLGATNEKLFF. The DNA for the CDR3 is TGTGCCAGCAGACTAGGTGCGACTAATGAAAAACTGTTTTTT. Based on the CDR3 plus reference TRBV27 and TRBJ1-4, the full variable domain is EAQVTQNPRYLITVTGKKLTVTCSQNMNHEYMSWYRQDPGLGLRQIYYSMNVEVTDKGDVPEGYKVSRKEKRNFPLILESPSPNQTSLYFCASRLGATNEKLFFGSGTQLSVL.

The chain employs TRBV7-9 and TRBJ2-1, with TRBD2 matching over 10 bases. Germline CDR1 SEHNR, CDR2 FQNEAQ (reference sequence). The CDR3 sequence is 18 residues long. J lost 0 bases, V lost 7 bases, and 12 bases had no gene match. CDR3 coding DNA: TGTGCCAGCATCCAAGGGCTAGCGGGAGCCTCCTCCTACAATGAGCAGTTCTTC. Translating gives CASIQGLAGASSYNEQFF. Variable domain in full (rest from reference TRBV7-9 and TRBJ2-1): DTGVSQNPRHKITKRGQNVTFRCDPISEHNRLYWYRQTLGQGPEFLTYFQNEAQLEKSRLLSDRFSAERPKGSFSTLEIQRTEQGDSAMYLCASIQGLAGASSYNEQFFGPGTRLTVL.